Listed below are T cell receptor beta chains from one sample, sequenced in a study of identical twins. Using its own MiXCR run on the 5' RACE reads, TCRdb lists one record per CDR3 protein. Of 450,000 to 600,000 distinct CDR3 sequences listed, about 20% were seen once; the top ten hold about 0.48%. The same sample was also studied in work on yellow fever vaccine responses in identical twins.

Material: CD4+ T cells sorted from blood. The origin of the receptors is a woman between 18 and 29 years old in good health. Each CDR3 is given with its conserved first and last residue. D genes are given only for firm matches. Size tells how often a clone was seen (once, few, many) or the class of an expanded clone, and some rows leave it out.

abundance: NA
d_gene: NA
v_gene: TRBV10-3
j_gene: TRBJ2-1
CDR3aa: CAISEERGNNNEQFF
CDR3nt: TGTGCCATCAGTGAGGAACGGGGTAACAACAATGAGCAGTTCTTC

abundance: NA
d_gene: NA
v_gene: TRBV28
j_gene: TRBJ2-3
CDR3aa: CASRLTAPRDTQYF
CDR3nt: TGTGCCAGCAGATTGACAGCCCCTCGAGATACGCAGTATTTT

abundance: many
d_gene: TRBD1
v_gene: TRBV3-1
j_gene: TRBJ1-5
CDR3aa: CASSRGTGGKLSNQPQHF
CDR3nt: TGTGCCAGCAGCCGTGGGACAGGGGGAAAGCTTAGCAATCAGCCCCAGCATTTT

abundance: NA
d_gene: TRBD1
v_gene: TRBV5-5
j_gene: TRBJ1-2
CDR3aa: CASSSNPGTGRYGYTF
CDR3nt: TGTGCCAGCAGCTCGAACCCCGGGACAGGGCGCTATGGCTACACCTTC

abundance: NA
d_gene: NA
v_gene: TRBV18
j_gene: TRBJ1-6
CDR3aa: CASTSQGNSPLHF
CDR3nt: TGTGCCAGCACTTCCCAGGGTAATTCACCCCTCCACTTT

abundance: few
d_gene: TRBD1
v_gene: TRBV9
j_gene: TRBJ1-1
CDR3aa: CASSVAGQGVNTEAFF
CDR3nt: TGTGCCAGCAGCGTAGCGGGACAGGGGGTTAACACTGAAGCTTTCTTT

abundance: few
d_gene: NA
v_gene: TRBV7-7
j_gene: TRBJ2-2
CDR3aa: CASSLSNSVNTGELFF
CDR3nt: TGTGCCAGCAGCTTAAGTAACAGCGTGAACACCGGGGAGCTGTTTTTT

abundance: few
d_gene: NA
v_gene: TRBV20-1
j_gene: TRBJ1-2
CDR3aa: CSARDEAVYGYTF
CDR3nt: TGCAGTGCTAGAGATGAAGCGGTCTATGGCTACACCTTC

abundance: few
d_gene: TRBD1
v_gene: TRBV10-3
j_gene: TRBJ2-3
CDR3aa: CAISETGTGGSTDTQYF
CDR3nt: TGTGCCATCAGTGAAACCGGGACAGGGGGTAGCACAGATACGCAGTATTTT

abundance: NA
d_gene: TRBD2
v_gene: TRBV11-3
j_gene: TRBJ2-1
CDR3aa: CASSLDTSVGNEQFF
CDR3nt: TGTGCCAGCAGCTTAGACACTAGCGTTGGCAATGAGCAGTTCTTC

abundance: NA
d_gene: TRBD2
v_gene: TRBV3-1
j_gene: TRBJ2-5
CDR3aa: CASSPQGGLAGGTQYF
CDR3nt: TGTGCCAGCAGCCCCCAAGGCGGTCTAGCGGGGGGGACCCAGTACTTC

abundance: few
d_gene: TRBD1
v_gene: TRBV4-2
j_gene: TRBJ2-1
CDR3aa: CASSDGTGIGNEQFF
CDR3nt: TGTGCCAGCAGCGACGGGACAGGGATTGGGAATGAGCAGTTCTTC

abundance: few
d_gene: TRBD2
v_gene: TRBV10-3
j_gene: TRBJ2-7
CDR3aa: CAISEPLKIRTSGSYEQYF
CDR3nt: TGTGCCATCAGTGAGCCGCTGAAGATCAGGACTAGCGGCTCCTACGAGCAGTACTTC

abundance: many
d_gene: NA
v_gene: TRBV6-1
j_gene: TRBJ1-2
CDR3aa: CASSPDNFYGYTF
CDR3nt: TGTGCCAGCAGTCCGGATAATTTCTATGGCTACACCTTC

abundance: NA
d_gene: TRBD1
v_gene: TRBV20-1
j_gene: TRBJ1-1
CDR3aa: CSASSVTGETGAFF
CDR3nt: TGCAGTGCTAGTTCCGTGACAGGGGAGACCGGAGCTTTCTTT

abundance: NA
d_gene: NA
v_gene: TRBV12-3/TRBV12-4
j_gene: TRBJ1-2
CDR3aa: CASSLSEGNGYTF
CDR3nt: TGTGCCAGCAGTTTATCTGAAGGGAACGGCTACACCTTC

abundance: NA
d_gene: TRBD2
v_gene: TRBV20-1
j_gene: TRBJ2-1
CDR3aa: CSAREGSGKPPYNEQFF
CDR3nt: TGCAGTGCTAGAGAGGGTAGCGGGAAGCCCCCATACAATGAGCAGTTCTTC

abundance: NA
d_gene: TRBD2
v_gene: TRBV11-1
j_gene: TRBJ2-5
CDR3aa: CASSGGLAGGVRQETQYF
CDR3nt: TGTGCCAGCAGCGGGGGACTAGCGGGAGGAGTAAGGCAAGAGACCCAGTACTTC

abundance: NA
d_gene: TRBD1
v_gene: TRBV15
j_gene: TRBJ2-1
CDR3aa: CATSTATGGGEQFF
CDR3nt: TGTGCCACCAGCACCGCGACAGGGGGCGGTGAGCAGTTCTTC

abundance: NA
d_gene: NA
v_gene: TRBV20-1
j_gene: TRBJ2-2
CDR3aa: CSAQMDGTGELFF
CDR3nt: TGCAGTGCACAGATGGACGGCACCGGGGAGCTGTTTTTT

abundance: NA
d_gene: NA
v_gene: TRBV5-1
j_gene: TRBJ2-3
CDR3aa: CASSPRQDGRTDTQYF
CDR3nt: TGCGCCAGCAGCCCCAGACAGGACGGGAGGACAGATACGCAGTATTTT

abundance: NA
d_gene: NA
v_gene: TRBV18
j_gene: TRBJ2-1
CDR3aa: CASSSNINEQFF
CDR3nt: TGTGCCAGCTCATCAAACATCAATGAGCAGTTCTTC

abundance: few
d_gene: NA
v_gene: TRBV12-3/TRBV12-4
j_gene: TRBJ1-3
CDR3aa: CASSHQYSGNTIYF
CDR3nt: TGTGCCAGCAGTCACCAGTACTCTGGAAACACCATATATTTT

abundance: few
d_gene: TRBD2
v_gene: TRBV12-3/TRBV12-4
j_gene: TRBJ2-2
CDR3aa: CASSLIGTSITGELFF
CDR3nt: TGTGCCAGCAGTTTGATCGGGACTAGTATCACCGGGGAGCTGTTTTTT

abundance: NA
d_gene: TRBD1
v_gene: TRBV9
j_gene: TRBJ2-5
CDR3aa: CASSAGQGKGETQYF
CDR3nt: TGTGCCAGCAGCGCGGGACAGGGGAAGGGAGAGACCCAGTACTTC

abundance: few
d_gene: NA
v_gene: TRBV12-3/TRBV12-4
j_gene: TRBJ1-1
CDR3aa: CASKHRANTEAFF
CDR3nt: TGTGCCAGCAAGCACCGGGCGAACACTGAAGCTTTCTTT

abundance: few
d_gene: TRBD1
v_gene: TRBV20-1
j_gene: TRBJ2-1
CDR3aa: CSAPPGTGMSYNEQFF
CDR3nt: TGCAGTGCACCCCCCGGGACAGGGATGTCCTACAATGAGCAGTTCTTC

abundance: few
d_gene: NA
v_gene: TRBV10-3
j_gene: TRBJ2-2
CDR3aa: CATLATTNTGELFF
CDR3nt: TGTGCCACCCTAGCGACGACGAACACCGGGGAGCTGTTTTTT

abundance: NA
d_gene: NA
v_gene: TRBV19
j_gene: TRBJ1-3
CDR3aa: CASSRDSFSGNTIYF
CDR3nt: TGTGCCAGTAGCCGCGACAGCTTCTCTGGAAACACCATATATTTT

abundance: few
d_gene: TRBD1
v_gene: TRBV10-3
j_gene: TRBJ2-3
CDR3aa: CAISSGQGDTQYF
CDR3nt: TGTGCCATCAGTTCGGGACAGGGAGATACGCAGTATTTT

abundance: NA
d_gene: NA
v_gene: TRBV12-3/TRBV12-4
j_gene: TRBJ2-2
CDR3aa: CASSFGTFNTGELFF
CDR3nt: TGTGCCAGCAGTTTCGGGACGTTCAACACCGGGGAGCTGTTTTTT

abundance: few
d_gene: TRBD1
v_gene: TRBV6-1
j_gene: TRBJ2-5
CDR3aa: CASRDPGTGVGQTQYF
CDR3nt: TGTGCCAGCAGGGATCCCGGGACAGGGGTTGGACAGACCCAGTACTTC

abundance: few
d_gene: NA
v_gene: TRBV20-1
j_gene: TRBJ2-7
CDR3aa: CSAGGLTYEQYF
CDR3nt: TGCAGTGCCGGTGGGCTAACCTACGAGCAGTACTTC

abundance: once
d_gene: NA
v_gene: TRBV5-1
j_gene: TRBJ2-5
CDR3aa: CASSYLGAETQYF
CDR3nt: TGCGCCAGCAGCTACCTTGGGGCGGAGACCCAGTACTTC

abundance: NA
d_gene: TRBD2
v_gene: TRBV5-1
j_gene: TRBJ2-1
CDR3aa: CASSWTSGGSYEQFF
CDR3nt: TGCGCCAGCAGCTGGACTAGCGGGGGTTCTTATGAGCAGTTCTTC

abundance: few
d_gene: NA
v_gene: TRBV5-1
j_gene: TRBJ2-5
CDR3aa: CASSFGLEQETQYF
CDR3nt: TGCGCCAGCAGCTTCGGGTTAGAACAAGAGACCCAGTACTTC

abundance: NA
d_gene: NA
v_gene: TRBV6-5
j_gene: TRBJ1-1
CDR3aa: CASSYGEMNTEAFF
CDR3nt: TGTGCCAGCAGTTACGGAGAGATGAACACTGAAGCTTTCTTT

abundance: few
d_gene: TRBD2
v_gene: TRBV15
j_gene: TRBJ2-2
CDR3aa: CATSRASGGLLTGELFF
CDR3nt: TGTGCCACCAGCAGGGCTAGCGGGGGCCTACTCACCGGGGAGCTGTTTTTT

abundance: NA
d_gene: NA
v_gene: TRBV2
j_gene: TRBJ2-3
CDR3aa: CASGFTDTQYF
CDR3nt: TGTGCCAGCGGTTTTACAGATACGCAGTATTTT

abundance: many
d_gene: NA
v_gene: TRBV27
j_gene: TRBJ1-2
CDR3aa: CASSLTGDGYTF
CDR3nt: TGTGCCAGCAGTTTGACCGGAGATGGCTACACCTTC

abundance: few
d_gene: NA
v_gene: TRBV4-1
j_gene: TRBJ2-5
CDR3aa: CASSQERRTQETQYF
CDR3nt: TGCGCCAGCAGCCAAGAACGACGGACCCAAGAGACCCAGTACTTC

abundance: few
d_gene: NA
v_gene: TRBV11-2
j_gene: TRBJ2-3
CDR3aa: CASSIAGTQYF
CDR3nt: TGTGCCAGCAGTATCGCAGGGACGCAGTATTTT

abundance: NA
d_gene: NA
v_gene: TRBV24-1
j_gene: TRBJ2-7
CDR3aa: CATSDLPRIQRSYEQYF
CDR3nt: TGTGCCACCAGTGATTTGCCGAGGATCCAGCGCTCCTACGAGCAGTACTTC

abundance: few
d_gene: NA
v_gene: TRBV19
j_gene: TRBJ2-1
CDR3aa: CASSRSARVGSSEQFF
CDR3nt: TGTGCCAGTAGTAGGTCCGCTAGAGTGGGGTCTAGTGAGCAGTTCTTC

abundance: NA
d_gene: NA
v_gene: TRBV10-3
j_gene: TRBJ2-7
CDR3aa: CAIRPGRESYEQYF
CDR3nt: TGTGCCATCAGGCCGGGACGCGAAAGCTACGAGCAGTACTTC

abundance: few
d_gene: NA
v_gene: TRBV11-2
j_gene: TRBJ2-1
CDR3aa: CASSLGSRGYNEQFF
CDR3nt: TGTGCCAGCAGCCTAGGGTCCAGAGGCTACAATGAGCAGTTCTTC

abundance: NA
d_gene: NA
v_gene: TRBV20-1
j_gene: TRBJ2-5
CDR3aa: CSASDRAETQYF
CDR3nt: TGCAGTGCTAGTGATCGGGCGGAGACCCAGTACTTC

abundance: NA
d_gene: NA
v_gene: TRBV5-1
j_gene: TRBJ2-1
CDR3aa: CASSVTGSNEQFF
CDR3nt: TGCGCCAGCAGCGTCACGGGAAGCAATGAGCAGTTCTTC

abundance: few
d_gene: NA
v_gene: TRBV5-1
j_gene: TRBJ2-1
CDR3aa: CASSLAAISYNEQFF
CDR3nt: TGCGCCAGCAGCTTGGCCGCAATCTCCTACAATGAGCAGTTCTTC

abundance: few
d_gene: TRBD1
v_gene: TRBV28
j_gene: TRBJ1-5
CDR3aa: CASSPRLTGGAGQPQHF
CDR3nt: TGTGCCAGCAGTCCAAGACTGACAGGGGGCGCGGGTCAGCCCCAGCATTTT

abundance: NA
d_gene: TRBD2
v_gene: TRBV5-8
j_gene: TRBJ2-3
CDR3aa: CASRLGPRASGGKDTQYF
CDR3nt: TGTGCCAGCAGACTCGGCCCTAGGGCTAGCGGGGGCAAAGATACGCAGTATTTT

abundance: few
d_gene: NA
v_gene: TRBV4-2
j_gene: TRBJ2-5
CDR3aa: CASSQSQGQETQYF
CDR3nt: TGTGCCAGCAGCCAATCTCAGGGGCAAGAGACCCAGTACTTC

abundance: NA
d_gene: NA
v_gene: TRBV7-2
j_gene: TRBJ2-7
CDR3aa: CASSLSIFTGYEQYF
CDR3nt: TGTGCCAGCAGCTTATCAATCTTCACGGGGTACGAGCAGTACTTC

abundance: NA
d_gene: NA
v_gene: TRBV2
j_gene: TRBJ1-1
CDR3aa: CASRSRDIRSTEAFF
CDR3nt: TGTGCCAGCAGATCAAGGGACATACGGAGCACTGAAGCTTTCTTT

abundance: few
d_gene: NA
v_gene: TRBV2
j_gene: TRBJ2-5
CDR3aa: CASSEEARTQYF
CDR3nt: TGTGCCAGCAGTGAAGAAGCCCGGACCCAGTACTTC